Following are 26 T cell receptor beta chains from one sample sequenced in a study of OX40 agonist ivuxolimab in advanced cancers. Method: immunoSEQ multiplex PCR; TCRdb's copy keeps in-frame clones and lacks some. Of roughly 80,000 clones detected, over 70% appear once; the ten largest clones hold about 0.8%. This material consisted of CD4+ or CD8+ T cells sorted from blood, taken in a trial of the OX40 agonist ivuxolimab. These receptors were obtained from an adult with an advanced solid tumor such as melanoma, head and neck, liver or kidney cancer.

This chain joins TRBV7-6 and TRBJ1-1, with 9 bases identical to TRBD1. This CDR3 contains 15 residues. Germline-derived CDR1 and CDR2 are SGHVS and FNYEAQ. V shed 5 bases and J 6 bases; nucleotides not matched to a gene: 10. CDR3 DNA sequence: TGTGCCAGCAGCCAAGGTCGTGGACAGGGGTCTGAAGCTTTCTTT. Encoded protein: CASSQGRGQGSEAFF. The full variable domain, completed using reference TRBV7-6 and TRBJ1-1, is GAGVSQSPRYKVTKRGQDVALRCDPISGHVSLYWYRQALGQGPEFLTYFNYEAQQDKSGLPNDRFSAERPEGSISTLTIQRTEQRDSAMYRCASSQGRGQGSEAFFGQGTRLTVV.

The chain combines TRBV11-3 with TRBJ1-2; TRBD1 matches 8 bases. This CDR3 has 13 residues. V was pared by 5 bases and J by 7 bases, with 6 bases of the junction left unmatched. Germline V lookup: CDR1 SGHNT, CDR2 YENEEA. CDR3 sequence: CASSRRGQGGYTF. CDR3 in DNA: TGTGCCAGCAGCCGCAGGGGGCAGGGTGGCTACACCTTC. Complete variable domain (other parts from reference TRBV11-3 and TRBJ1-2): EAGVVQSPRYKIIEKKQPVAFWCNPISGHNTLYWYLQNLGQGPELLIRYENEEAVDDSQLPKDRFSAERLKGVDSTLKIQPAELGDSAVYLCASSRRGQGGYTFGSGTRLTVV.

The CDR3 reads CASSLGGAREKLFF. In nucleotides, the CDR3 is TGTGCCAGCAGCTTAGGGGGCGCCAGGGAAAAACTGTTTTTT. This chain uses TRBV7-2 with TRBJ1-4; perhaps TRBD1 as D (5 bases). This CDR3 comprises 14 residues. With 1 base removed from V and 8 bases from J, the gap between germline ends came to 11 bases. Germline V gives CDR1 SGHTA, CDR2 FQGNSA.

The chain employs TRBV4-1 and TRBJ2-6; D perhaps matches TRBD1 (6 bases). The CDR3 covers 21 residues. Germline V lookup: CDR1 MGHRA, CDR2 YSYEKL. Deletions cut 0 bases from V and 0 bases from J, with 21 bases between. The CDR3 region has the DNA TGCGCCAGCAGCCAAGACCCTATGGGCGCAGGGGCCTTCTCTGGGGCCAACGTCCTGACTTTC. This translates into CASSQDPMGAGAFSGANVLTF.

This clone was found once. The chain uses TRBV7-2 and TRBJ2-7; 9 bases align to TRBD1. This CDR3 is built from 15 residues. V lost 9 bases, J lost 6 bases, and 15 bases stayed unmatched. CDR1 and CDR2 (germline): SGHTA, FQGNSA. Here the CDR3 reads CASGGRTGVDREQYF. DNA for the CDR3: TGTGCCAGTGGGGGCAGGACAGGGGTCGATCGCGAGCAGTACTTC. The full variable domain, in which reference TRBV7-2 and TRBJ2-7 provide the parts outside the CDR3, is GAGVSQSPSNKVTEKGKDVELRCDPISGHTALYWYRQSLGQGLEFLIYFQGNSAPDKSGLPSDRFSAERTGGSVSTLTIQRTQQEDSAVYLCASGGRTGVDREQYFGPGTRLTVT.

The J gene is TRBJ2-1, the V gene TRBV7-3; TRBD2 matches at 7 bases. Germline values: CDR1 SGHTA, CDR2 FQGTGA. Losses at the gene ends were 1 base for V and 7 bases for J; bases not matched to a gene: 7. CDR3 length: 15 amino acids. The CDR3 reads CASSLMGGKGNEQFF. The CDR3 DNA sequence: TGTGCCAGCAGCTTAATGGGAGGGAAGGGGAATGAGCAGTTCTTC.

This sequence joins TRBV2 and TRBJ1-3; TRBD1 is a possible D gene (6 bases). In germline, CDR1 is SNHLY, CDR2 FYNNEI. Between the trimmed V and J ends, which lost 5 bases and 2 bases, there was a span of 19 bases. The CDR3 spans 17 residues. In DNA, the CDR3 is TGTGCCAGCAGTAAACTGCCTCAGGGGTTGGCTGGAAACACCATATATTTT. Translating gives CASSKLPQGLAGNTIYF. Combining the CDR3 with reference TRBV2 and TRBJ1-3 gives the whole variable domain EPEVTQTPSHQVTQMGQEVILRCVPISNHLYFYWYRQILGQKVEFLVSFYNNEISEKSEIFDDQFSVERPDGSNFTLKIRSTKLEDSAMYFCASSKLPQGLAGNTIYFGEGSWLTVV.

This chain uses TRBV14 with TRBJ1-5; 9 bases are a match to TRBD1. CDR1 and CDR2 (germline): SGHDN, FVKESK. The V and J ends lost 10 bases and 2 bases, in that order; junction bases with no gene match: 9. This CDR3 has 15 amino acids. The DNA for the CDR3 is TGTGCCACCCTAAATCGACAGGGGGGCAATCAGCCCCAGCATTTT. This sequence encodes CATLNRQGGNQPQHF. The entire variable domain, with the rest obtained from reference TRBV14 and TRBJ1-5, is as follows: EAGVTQFPSHSVIEKGQTVTLRCDPISGHDNLYWYRRVMGKEIKFLLHFVKESKQDESGMPNNRFLAERTGGTYSTLKVQPAELEDSGVYFCATLNRQGGNQPQHFGDGTRLSIL.

This clone was seen only a few times. The chain combines TRBV5-6 with TRBJ1-2; 9 nucleotides align to TRBD1. The germline gives CDR1 SGHDT, CDR2 YYEEEE. V lost 9 bases to trimming and J lost 4 bases; unmatched junction nucleotides: 10. The CDR3 has 14 amino acids. CDR3 protein: CATETGGRGYGYTF. Written as DNA, the CDR3 is TGTGCCACCGAAACAGGGGGCAGAGGCTATGGCTACACCTTC.

This chain joins TRBV29-1 and TRBJ2-3, with TRBD1 as a possible D gene (5 bases). The ends were cut back, 1 base at V and 6 bases at J, with 26 bases in the middle. The CDR3 has 18 amino acids. Germline V gene lookup returns CDR1 SQVTM and CDR2 ANQGSEA. CDR3 amino acids: CSVEGQGVPLLLSDTQYF. CDR3 in DNA: TGCAGCGTTGAAGGACAAGGGGTCCCCCTTCTACTTTCCGATACGCAGTATTTT.

As concerns this clone: The germline gene is not matched at one end of the junction; a read error may be the cause. This rearrangement joins TRBV6-1 to TRBJ1-1; no definite D call. The CDR3 loop spans 11 amino acids. CDR1 and CDR2 (germline): MNHNS, SASEGT. CDR3 coding DNA: TGTGCCAGCAGTGGGGAGACGGGTTTCATCTTT. This sequence encodes CASSGETGFIF.

This clone was observed a few times. The rearrangement joins TRBV16 to TRBJ2-1; possibly TRBD2 for D (5 bases). There are 16 residues in the CDR3. V gave up 4 bases and J gave up 11 bases, with 24 bases separating them. The germline V gene has CDR1 KGHSY and CDR2 FQNENV. CDR3 bases: TGTGCCAGCAGCCGGCCGTTGGTGCCTAGCAGCAACCAGCAGTTCTTC. Protein sequence: CASSRPLVPSSNQQFF.

The chain employs TRBV7-2 and TRBJ1-3, with TRBD1 matching over 8 bases. The CDR3 loop spans 18 amino acids. Germline values: CDR1 SGHTA, CDR2 FQGNSA. The V and J ends lost 4 bases and 0 bases, in that order; junction bases with no gene match: 11. CDR3 in amino acids: CASSSGGNDRDSGNTIYF. CDR3 in DNA: TGTGCCAGCAGCTCAGGGGGCAACGACAGGGACTCTGGAAACACCATATATTTT. The variable domain in full, completed from reference TRBV7-2 and TRBJ1-3, reads GAGVSQSPSNKVTEKGKDVELRCDPISGHTALYWYRQSLGQGLEFLIYFQGNSAPDKSGLPSDRFSAERTGGSVSTLTIQRTQQEDSAVYLCASSSGGNDRDSGNTIYFGEGSWLTVV.

The V gene is TRBV20-1, the J gene TRBJ1-1; D call uncertain. V lost 6 bases to trimming and J lost 5 bases, with 10 bases between them. The CDR3 has 11 amino acids. Looked up from germline, CDR1 is DFQATT and CDR2 is SNEGSKA (reference sequence). The CDR3 DNA is TGCAGTGCGTTCTCGAGTACTGAAGCTTTCTTT. Its translation: CSAFSSTEAFF.

The V and J genes are TRBV5-6 and TRBJ2-7; 8 bases agree with TRBD1. The CDR3 has 13 amino acids. V lost 3 bases and J lost 5; bases outside the gene matches: 4. Germline V lookup: CDR1 SGHDT, CDR2 YYEEEE. The CDR3 protein is CASSSDRANEQYF. CDR3 nucleotide sequence: TGTGCCAGCAGCTCGGACAGGGCCAACGAGCAGTACTTC.

J is TRBJ2-3 and V is TRBV12-5, with TRBD1 as a possible D gene (7 bases). This CDR3 has 15 amino acids. V lost 6 bases to trimming and J lost 4 bases, with 17 bases between them. Germline values: CDR1 LGHNT, CDR2 FRNRAP. The CDR3 is CASGPRDREADTQYF. DNA for the CDR3: TGTGCTAGTGGCCCTCGAGACAGGGAGGCAGATACGCAGTATTTT.

This clone was picked up one time. The chain is built from TRBV28 and TRBJ2-2, with a tentative D call TRBD2 (6 bases). Germline lookup yields CDR1 MDHEN and CDR2 SYDVKM. The CDR3 runs to 18 residues. Trimming took off 2 bases at V and 5 bases at J, with 21 bases between the two ends. CDR3 residues: CASSLSSRDPGGTGELFF. In DNA form, the CDR3 reads TGTGCCAGCAGTTTAAGTAGCAGGGACCCTGGAGGGACCGGGGAGCTGTTTTTT.

This clone was seen just once. V usage is TRBV28 and J usage is TRBJ1-2, with D possibly matching TRBD1 (5 bases). This CDR3 is built from 12 residues. With 5 bases removed from V and 5 bases from J, the gap between germline ends came to 9 bases. The V gene's germline CDR1 is MDHEN and CDR2 SYDVKM. The CDR3 is CASSPGGYGYTF. The CDR3 DNA reads as TGTGCCAGCAGTCCCGGGGGGTATGGCTACACCTTC.

The chain couples TRBV6-1 to TRBJ1-4; D not certain. Looked up from germline, CDR1 is MNHNS and CDR2 is SASEGT. CDR3 length equals 15 residues. V lost 2 bases and J lost 0, with 7 bases in between. CDR3 DNA: TGTGCCAGCAGTGAACAGAGTGCAACTAATGAAAAACTGTTTTTT. It yields the protein CASSEQSATNEKLFF.

Only a few counts were recorded for this clone. The chain employs TRBV7-2 and TRBJ1-6; D not certain. V gave up 1 base and J gave up 10 bases, with 8 bases separating them. The CDR3 spans 13 residues. Looked up from germline, CDR1 is SGHTA and CDR2 is FQGNSA. CDR3 DNA sequence: TGTGCCAGCAGCTTAGAGTCCCGATCACCCCTCCACTTT. It encodes CASSLESRSPLHF.

The chain links TRBV5-1 to TRBJ2-1; the match to TRBD2 covers 7 bases. With 0 bases clipped from V and 1 base from J, the junction kept 4 bases outside the gene matches. The CDR3 is made up of 16 amino acids. Germline V lookup: CDR1 SGHRS, CDR2 YFSETQ. CDR3 region: CASSLAGLVSYNEQFF. Written as DNA, the CDR3 is TGCGCCAGCAGCTTGGCCGGACTAGTTTCCTACAATGAGCAGTTCTTC.

This rearrangement joins TRBV19 to TRBJ2-7, with D possibly matching TRBD1 (7 bases). The CDR3 covers 15 residues. V was trimmed by 2 bases and J by 3 bases, leaving 14 bases between them. Per the germline V gene, CDR1 is LNHDA and CDR2 is SQIVND (reference sequence). In DNA form, the CDR3 reads TGTGCCAGTAGTATATCCCGACAGGGAGGCTACGAGCAGTACTTC. Translation: CASSISRQGGYEQYF.

In its sample, this clone was seen a few times. This chain links TRBV7-2 with TRBJ1-6; no clear D gene. Between the trimmed V and J ends, which lost 5 bases and 8 bases, there was a span of 13 bases. This CDR3 has 14 amino acids. CDR1 is SGHTA, CDR2 FQGNSA, per germline. The DNA of the CDR3 is TGTGCCAGCAGCATACAGCCCTGGGATTCACCCCTCCACTTT. Amino acid sequence: CASSIQPWDSPLHF. The full variable domain, with the rest looked up from reference TRBV7-2 and TRBJ1-6, is GAGVSQSPSNKVTEKGKDVELRCDPISGHTALYWYRQSLGQGLEFLIYFQGNSAPDKSGLPSDRFSAERTGGSVSTLTIQRTQQEDSAVYLCASSIQPWDSPLHFGNGTRLTVT.

The chain employs TRBV6-1 and TRBJ1-2, with a tentative D call TRBD1 (5 bases). The germline CDR1 and CDR2 sequences are MNHNS and SASEGT. The CDR3 loop spans 13 amino acids. Trimming pared 6 bases from V and 7 bases from J, leaving 15 bases between. The DNA of the CDR3 is TGTGCCAGCAGCCAAGGGGTTTTGGGTGGCTACACCTTC. It specifies CASSQGVLGGYTF.

J is TRBJ1-2 and V is TRBV5-6; D gene unclear. Germline V gene sequence: CDR1 SGHDT, CDR2 YYEEEE. The CDR3 spans 13 residues. V lost 1 base and J lost 4, with 8 bases in between. The CDR3 loop reads CASSLRSSYGYTF. The CDR3 nucleotides are TGTGCCAGCAGCTTGCGGTCCAGCTATGGCTACACCTTC.

This clone occurred a few times. The gene calls are TRBV7-9 and TRBJ1-1; D may be TRBD1 (5 bases). Trimming left V 3 bases short and J 3 bases short, with 11 bases between. CDR3 size: 14 residues. Germline-derived CDR1 and CDR2 are SEHNR and FQNEAQ (reference sequence). The CDR3 DNA reads TGTGCCAGCAGCTTTCAGGGCCGGGACACTGAAGCTTTCTTT. Its translation: CASSFQGRDTEAFF.